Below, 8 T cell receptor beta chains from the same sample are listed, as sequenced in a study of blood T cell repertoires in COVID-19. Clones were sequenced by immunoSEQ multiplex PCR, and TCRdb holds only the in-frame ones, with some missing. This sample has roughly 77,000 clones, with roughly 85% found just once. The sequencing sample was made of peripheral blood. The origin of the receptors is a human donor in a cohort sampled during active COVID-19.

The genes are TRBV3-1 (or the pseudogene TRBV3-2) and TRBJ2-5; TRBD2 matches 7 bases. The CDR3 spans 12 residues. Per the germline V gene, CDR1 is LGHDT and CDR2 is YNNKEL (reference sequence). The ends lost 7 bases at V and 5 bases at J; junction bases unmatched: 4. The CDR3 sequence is CASTGLEETQYF. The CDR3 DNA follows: TGTGCCAGCACCGGACTAGAGGAGACCCAGTACTTC.

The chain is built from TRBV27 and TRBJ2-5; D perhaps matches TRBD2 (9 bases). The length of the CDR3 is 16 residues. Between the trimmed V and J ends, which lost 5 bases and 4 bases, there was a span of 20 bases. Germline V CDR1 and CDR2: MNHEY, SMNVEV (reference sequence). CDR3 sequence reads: CASSGQGLAIRETQYF. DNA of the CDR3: TGTGCCAGCAGTGGACAGGGACTAGCAATCCGAGAGACCCAGTACTTC.

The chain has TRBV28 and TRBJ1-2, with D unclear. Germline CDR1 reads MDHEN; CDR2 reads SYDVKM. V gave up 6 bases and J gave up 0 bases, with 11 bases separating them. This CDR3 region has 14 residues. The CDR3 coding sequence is TGTGCCAGCAGCCCTCCGGGTACTAACTATGGCTACACCTTC. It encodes CASSPPGTNYGYTF.

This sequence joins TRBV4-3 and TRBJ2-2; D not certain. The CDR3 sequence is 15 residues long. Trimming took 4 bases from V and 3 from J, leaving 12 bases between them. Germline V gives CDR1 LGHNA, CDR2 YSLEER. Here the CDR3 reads CASSPSHTDTGELFF. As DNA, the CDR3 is TGCGCCAGCAGCCCCTCACATACAGACACCGGGGAGCTGTTTTTT.

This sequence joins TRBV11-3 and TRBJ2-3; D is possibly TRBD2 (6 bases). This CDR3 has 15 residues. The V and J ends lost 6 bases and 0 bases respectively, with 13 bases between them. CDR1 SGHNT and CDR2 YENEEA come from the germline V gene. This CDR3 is CASSVGSGSTDTQYF. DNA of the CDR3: TGTGCCAGCAGTGTCGGTAGCGGCAGCACAGATACGCAGTATTTT.

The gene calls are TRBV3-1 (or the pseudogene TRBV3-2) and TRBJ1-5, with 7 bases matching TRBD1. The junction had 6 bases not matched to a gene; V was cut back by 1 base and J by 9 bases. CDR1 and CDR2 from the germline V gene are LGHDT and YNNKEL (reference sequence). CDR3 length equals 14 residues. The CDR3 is CASSQGDSRWPQHF. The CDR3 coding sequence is TGTGCCAGCAGCCAAGGGGACAGCCGATGGCCCCAGCATTTT.

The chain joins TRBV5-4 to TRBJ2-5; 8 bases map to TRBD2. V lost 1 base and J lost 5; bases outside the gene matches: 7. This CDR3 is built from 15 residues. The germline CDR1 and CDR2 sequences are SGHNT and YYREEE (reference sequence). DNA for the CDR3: TGTGCCAGCAGCTTGATCAGCGGGAGACACGAGACCCAGTACTTC. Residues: CASSLISGRHETQYF.

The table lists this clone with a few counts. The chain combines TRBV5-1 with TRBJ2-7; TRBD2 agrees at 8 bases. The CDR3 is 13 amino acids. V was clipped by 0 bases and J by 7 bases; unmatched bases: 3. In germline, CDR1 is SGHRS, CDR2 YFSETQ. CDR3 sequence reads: CASSLGASGEQYF. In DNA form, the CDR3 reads TGCGCCAGCAGCTTGGGGGCTAGCGGGGAGCAGTACTTC.